Listed here are 12 T cell receptor beta chains from one sample, sequenced in a study of identical twins. Each CDR3 protein gets one entry after TCRdb re-called the 5' RACE reads with MiXCR. This sample has 350,000 to 400,000 distinct CDR3 sequences, with approximately 8.7% found just once. The specimen sequenced was naive T cells sorted from blood. These receptors all come from a woman aged 50 to 60 in good health.

This clonotype was counted only a few times. The J gene is TRBJ1-1, the V gene TRBV10-3; a possible D gene is TRBD1 (5 bases). This CDR3 is 13 amino acids long. Germline CDR1 and CDR2: ENHRY and SYGVKD. Trimming removed 3 bases from V and 1 base from J, with 6 bases in between. The chain's CDR3 is CAISEGQNTEAFF. Written as DNA, the CDR3 is TGTGCCATCAGTGAAGGACAGAACACTGAAGCTTTCTTT.

In its sample, this clonotype was seen many times. The CDR3 bases are TGTGCCAGCAGTGACACTACCTACAATGAGCAGTTCTTC. It encodes CASSDTTYNEQFF. This chain links TRBV28 with TRBJ2-1; D is unclear. From germline, CDR1 is MDHEN and CDR2 SYDVKM. This CDR3 is 13 amino acids long. Trimming shortened V by 5 bases and J by 2 bases, and 7 bases separated the two germline ends.

The chain has TRBV7-9 and TRBJ2-3, with D possibly matching TRBD2 (6 bases). This CDR3 comprises 14 residues. Trimming took 2 bases from V and 2 from J, leaving 8 bases between them. CDR1 SEHNR and CDR2 FQNEAQ come from the germline V gene (reference sequence). CDR3 in DNA: TGTGCCAGCAGCTTAACTAGCCCCACAGATACGCAGTATTTT. This sequence encodes CASSLTSPTDTQYF. Full variable domain (rest looked up from reference TRBV7-9 and TRBJ2-3): DTGVSQNPRHKITKRGQNVTFRCDPISEHNRLYWYRQTLGQGPEFLTYFQNEAQLEKSRLLSDRFSAERPKGSFSTLEIQRTEQGDSAMYLCASSLTSPTDTQYFGPGTRLTVL.

The chain employs TRBV9 and TRBJ2-2; TRBD1 agrees at 7 bases. The CDR3 sequence is 14 residues long. V was clipped by 4 bases and J by 4 bases; unmatched bases: 4. Germline V gene sequence: CDR1 SGDLS, CDR2 YYNGEE. CDR3 nucleotide sequence: TGTGCCAGCAGCACAGGGGCGGGCACCGGGGAGCTGTTTTTT. It codes for CASSTGAGTGELFF.

The chain employs TRBV12-3 or TRBV12-4 and TRBJ2-7; D is possibly TRBD2 (6 bases). The CDR3 runs to 11 residues. The V end was cut by 6 bases, the J end by 7 bases, with 10 bases between. Here the CDR3 reads CASSHGGEQYV. The CDR3 DNA is TGTGCCAGCAGCCATGGGGGGGAGCAGTACGTC.

This clonotype was seen only a few times. This rearrangement joins TRBV10-3 to TRBJ2-3, with D possibly being TRBD1 (6 bases). This CDR3 is built from 16 residues. V was clipped by 5 bases and J by 3 bases, with 18 bases between them. Germline CDR1 reads ENHRY; CDR2 reads SYGVKD. CDR3 sequence: CAISTKQQGVTDTQYF. CDR3 sequence (DNA): TGTGCCATCAGTACCAAGCAACAGGGTGTGACAGATACGCAGTATTTT.

This clonotype appeared a few times. The CDR3: CASSDDSTDTQYF. In DNA form, the CDR3 reads TGTGCCAGCAGTGACGACAGCACAGATACGCAGTATTTT. The chain is built from TRBV6-1 and TRBJ2-3; no clear D. CDR3 length: 13 residues. Germline assignment: CDR1 MNHNS and CDR2 SASEGT. V was cut by 3 bases and J by 0 bases, with 4 bases left in between.

The chain carries TRBV24-1 and TRBJ2-1, with D perhaps matching TRBD2 (7 bases). The CDR3 sequence is 16 residues long. The ends were cut back, 5 bases at V and 12 bases at J, with 25 bases in the middle. Germline V gives CDR1 KGHDR, CDR2 SFDVKD. The DNA of the CDR3 is TGTGCCACCAGTGGGGGGCTAGCGGCGCAGGTTAAGGGGCAGTTCTTC. Protein sequence: CATSGGLAAQVKGQFF.

The chain joins TRBV25-1 to TRBJ2-1; a weak D match, TRBD2 (6 bases). CDR1 is MGHDK and CDR2 is SYGVNS in the germline V gene. Trimming took off 5 bases at V and 0 bases at J, with 8 bases between the two ends. CDR3 length equals 14 residues. The CDR3 DNA sequence: TGTGCCAGCAGTATGGGGGGCTCCTACAATGAGCAGTTCTTC. Protein product: CASSMGGSYNEQFF.

The V call is TRBV29-1, the J call TRBJ2-1; D may be TRBD1 or TRBD2 (5 bases each). The germline V gene encodes CDR1 SQVTM and CDR2 ANQGSEA. The CDR3 is 13 amino acids. V lost 4 bases, J lost 9 bases, and 16 bases lay in between. The CDR3 nucleotides are TGCAGCGTTGGGGACGTTACAAGGACTGAGCAGTTCTTC. Translation: CSVGDVTRTEQFF.

This clonotype was picked up many times. The chain combines TRBV5-1 with TRBJ2-1; 7 positions agree with TRBD2. The CDR3 loop spans 15 amino acids. Trimming at V came to 2 bases and at J to 5 bases, leaving 7 bases not matched to a gene. Germline assignment: CDR1 SGHRS and CDR2 YFSETQ. This chain's CDR3 is CASSLSGLIDNEQFF. DNA for the CDR3: TGCGCCAGCAGCTTATCGGGACTAATAGACAATGAGCAGTTCTTC.

This clonotype was seen a few times. The rearrangement uses TRBV20-1 and TRBJ2-3; D is undetermined. This CDR3 has 12 amino acids. CDR1 is DFQATT, CDR2 SNEGSKA, per germline (reference sequence). V lost 2 bases to trimming and J lost 4 bases, with 7 bases between them. In DNA, the CDR3 is TGCAGTGCTAGATCCGGCCCAGATACGCAGTATTTT. As protein: CSARSGPDTQYF.